The rows below give T cell receptor beta chains drawn from one sample of a study of OX40 agonist ivuxolimab in advanced cancers. The method was immunoSEQ multiplex PCR; TCRdb's version includes in-frame clones alone and lacks a portion of them. The sample holds 90,000 to 100,000 clones, about 96% seen once. The sample was CD4+ or CD8+ T cells sorted from blood, taken in a trial of the OX40 agonist ivuxolimab. The receptors here all came from an adult with an advanced solid tumor such as melanoma, head and neck, liver or kidney cancer. Both conserved end residues are part of each CDR3. A D gene is named only where the DNA matches it firmly. The size of a clone is reported for some rows only, either as once, few or many, or as a class for expanded clones.

J | size | D | V | DNA | CDR3
TRBJ2-7 | few | TRBD1 | TRBV4-1 | TGCGCCAGCAGCCTCGGGACAGGGTCCTACGAGCAGTACTTC | CASSLGTGSYEQYF
TRBJ2-3 | NA | NA | TRBV7-6 | TGTGCCAGCAGCCTCTTGGTCACAGATACGCAGTATTTT | CASSLLVTDTQYF
TRBJ1-2 | NA | NA | TRBV20-1 | TGCAGTGCTATCAAAAATGGCTACACCTTC | CSAIKNGYTF
TRBJ2-7 | NA | TRBD1 | TRBV19 | TGTGCCAGTAGTTTCGGGACAGGGTTCTACGAGCAGTACTTC | CASSFGTGFYEQYF
TRBJ2-3 | NA | NA | TRBV7-3 | TGTGCCAGCAGCCCCGGTGTGACCCCCAAAACAGATACGCAGTATTTT | CASSPGVTPKTDTQYF
TRBJ1-5 | NA | NA | TRBV20-1 | TGCAGTGCTCCCCATAAGCCCCAGCATTTT | CSAPHKPQHF
TRBJ2-6 | NA | NA | TRBV5-5 | TGTGCCAGCATCCCCTGGGCTGGGTATATCTCTGGGGCCAACGTCCTGACTTTC | CASIPWAGYISGANVLTF
TRBJ1-6 | NA | NA | TRBV4-1 | TGCGCCAGCAGCCAAGAGGGGTGGGGGAATTCACCCCTCCACTTT | CASSQEGWGNSPLHF
TRBJ1-4 | NA | NA | TRBV7-9 | TGTGCCAGCAGCCACTCTCTGGACGCAGGATCTGGACTGTTTTTT | CASSHSLDAGSGLFF
TRBJ1-6 | NA | NA | TRBV6-1 | TGTGCCAGCAGCTCCGGCCCTTATAATTCACCCCTCCACTTT | CASSSGPYNSPLHF
TRBJ1-6 | NA | NA | TRBV5-4 | TGTGCCAGCAGCTTATTTTCAGGGCCGTCTAGTTCACCCCTCCACTTT | CASSLFSGPSSSPLHF
TRBJ1-3 | NA | NA | TRBV5-6 | TGTGCCAGCAGCTTGGGAGATGGAAACACCATATATTTT | CASSLGDGNTIYF
TRBJ1-5 | NA | NA | TRBV21-1 | TGTGCCAGCAGCGGGACAGGCTATAGCAATCAGCCCCAGCATTTT | CASSGTGYSNQPQHF
TRBJ1-3 | few | TRBD1 | TRBV2 | TGTGCCAGCAGTGCCGCGCAGGGGGTAGTTGGAAACACCATATATTTT | CASSAAQGVVGNTIYF
TRBJ1-1 | NA | NA | TRBV11-2 | TGTGCCAGCAGCTTAGAAACCCGCCTCCTAACTAGGGTAACCGAAGCTTTCTTT | CASSLETRLLTRVTEAFF
TRBJ2-1 | NA | NA | TRBV15 | TGTGCCACCAGCCCAGGCCAGAGCAGCTCCTACAATGAGCAGTTCTTC | CATSPGQSSSYNEQFF
TRBJ2-1 | NA | NA | TRBV7-8 | TGTGCCAGCAGCTTAGGGGGAAAAAATGAGCAGTTCTTC | CASSLGGKNEQFF
TRBJ2-1 | NA | NA | TRBV7-9 | TGTGCCAGCAGGGCAGGGACATTGAATGAGCAGTTCTTC | CASRAGTLNEQFF
TRBJ2-7 | NA | NA | TRBV7-9 | TGTGCCAGCAGCTTAGACGTCGCGCTGCCCGGCCAGTACTTC | CASSLDVALPGQYF
TRBJ1-4 | NA | NA | TRBV7-9 | TGTGCCAGCAGCCGAACAGGGTTTGCTGAAAAACTGTTTTTT | CASSRTGFAEKLFF
TRBJ2-5 | NA | NA | TRBV6-5 | TGTGCCAGCAGTGCGGTTCTTCAAGAGACCCAGTACTTC | CASSAVLQETQYF
TRBJ2-7 | NA | NA | TRBV28 | TGTGCCAGCAGTTTATTTTGGGGGGACACCTACGAGCAGTACTTC | CASSLFWGDTYEQYF
TRBJ2-5 | once | TRBD2 | TRBV6-5 | TGTGCCAGTAGCGGGGGCCAAGAGACCCAGTACTTC | CASSGGQETQYF
TRBJ2-1 | NA | NA | TRBV25-1 | TGTGCTATGGGACGCAACAATGAGCAGTTCTTC | CAMGRNNEQFF
TRBJ2-7 | NA | TRBD1 | TRBV27 | TGTGCCAGCAGCCATACAGGGGGCCACTACGAGCAGTACTTC | CASSHTGGHYEQYF
TRBJ2-1 | NA | NA | TRBV28 | TGTGCCAGCAAGGGCAATGAGCAGTTCTTC | CASKGNEQFF
TRBJ2-3 | NA | NA | TRBV11-2 | TGTGCCAGCAGCCCACCCCCTCTGCGAAGGGGCACAGATACGCAGTATTTT | CASSPPPLRRGTDTQYF
TRBJ1-5 | NA | NA | TRBV7-2 | TGTGCCAGCAGCTTAGAAGGCATCTGGTATCAGCCCCAGCATTTT | CASSLEGIWYQPQHF
TRBJ1-2 | NA | NA | TRBV5-1 | TGCGCCAGCAGCGTTCTGGGGGTGGAGGGCTACACCTTC | CASSVLGVEGYTF
TRBJ1-1 | NA | TRBD1 | TRBV7-6 | TGTGCCAGCAGCTTAACAGGGGGCGCGAACACTGAAGCTTTCTTT | CASSLTGGANTEAFF
TRBJ2-2 | few | NA | TRBV2 | TGTGCCAGCTTCCGGAACACCGGGGAGCTGTTTTTT | CASFRNTGELFF
TRBJ2-1 | NA | NA | TRBV27 | TGTGCCAGCAGTTTAGGTGGGGATGAGCAGTTCTTC | CASSLGGDEQFF
TRBJ2-7 | NA | TRBD2 | TRBV19 | TGTGCCAGCTCCGCGGGACTAAACTACGAGCAGTACTTC | CASSAGLNYEQYF
TRBJ1-3 | NA | NA | TRBV10-3 | TGTGCCATCAGTGAGAGGGCAGGGGAAGGAAACACCATATATTTT | CAISERAGEGNTIYF
TRBJ2-7 | NA | NA | TRBV6-5 | TGTGCCAGCAGTTATTTGGGGAGCTACGAGCAGTACTTC | CASSYLGSYEQYF
TRBJ1-2 | NA | NA | TRBV7-2 | TGTGCCAGCAGCTTATCTCGGACAGCGGGGGATGGCTACACCTTC | CASSLSRTAGDGYTF
TRBJ2-7 | NA | NA | TRBV27 | TGTGCCAGCAGTCAAGGACAGAGCTACGAGCAGTACTTC | CASSQGQSYEQYF
TRBJ2-3 | NA | TRBD2 | TRBV5-8 | TGTGCCAGCAGCCTCCTTGGGACTAGCGGTCGCACAGATACGCAGTATTTT | CASSLLGTSGRTDTQYF
TRBJ2-5 | NA | TRBD2 | TRBV25-1 | TGTGCCAGCAGTGAACGCGGGAGAAACCAAGAGACCCAGTACTTC | CASSERGRNQETQYF
TRBJ2-7 | NA | TRBD2 | TRBV19 | TGTGCCAGTAGGCACACTAGCGGCTACTCCTACGAGCAGTACTTC | CASRHTSGYSYEQYF
TRBJ1-1 | NA | NA | TRBV25-1 | TGTGCCAGCAGTCCCGGGTTGGACACTGAAGCTTTCTTT | CASSPGLDTEAFF
TRBJ2-2 | NA | NA | TRBV15 | TGTGCCACCAATCTGGGGGGGCGAAACACCGGGGAGCTGTTTTTT | CATNLGGRNTGELFF
TRBJ1-5 | NA | NA | TRBV27 | TGTGCCAGCAGTTTAGCGGGGAGCAATCAGCCCCAGCATTTT | CASSLAGSNQPQHF
TRBJ2-3 | once | TRBD2 | TRBV19 | TGTGCCAGTAGCATACCCGGGACTAGCGGGGTTGCGACAGATACGCAGTATTTT | CASSIPGTSGVATDTQYF
TRBJ2-7 | NA | TRBD1 | TRBV5-1 | TGCGCCAGCAGCGGGGGGACAGGCTACGACGAGCAGTACTTC | CASSGGTGYDEQYF
TRBJ1-1 | NA | TRBD1 | TRBV5-6 | TGTGCCAGCAGCGAGACAGGGATTGCTGAAGCTTTCTTT | CASSETGIAEAFF
TRBJ2-6 | once | NA | TRBV2 | TGTGCCAGCAGTGATTTGGCGGGGCCTGGGGCCAACGTCCTGACTTTC | CASSDLAGPGANVLTF
TRBJ1-1 | NA | NA | TRBV5-4 | TGTGCCAGCAGCAGTTGGGACAAGAACACTGAAGCTTTCTTT | CASSSWDKNTEAFF
TRBJ2-7 | NA | NA | TRBV7-6 | TGTGCCAGCAGCTTACAACCCGGCAGGGACTACGAGCAGTACTTC | CASSLQPGRDYEQYF
TRBJ1-4 | NA | TRBD1 | TRBV28 | TGTGCCAGCAGTTTATTGCCGGGACAGAGCGATAATGAAAAACTGTTTTTT | CASSLLPGQSDNEKLFF
TRBJ1-2 | NA | TRBD1 | TRBV11-2 | TGTGCCAGCAGCTCCTTCTCCGGGACAGGGTCTTTCTATGGCTACACCTTC | CASSSFSGTGSFYGYTF
TRBJ2-7 | NA | TRBD2 | TRBV15 | TGTGCCACCAGCAGGGGACTAGCGGCGAAAAGTGAGGCCTACGAGCAGTACTTC | CATSRGLAAKSEAYEQYF
TRBJ2-7 | once | NA | TRBV27 | TGTGCCAGCAGTTCAAGACAACACTACGAGCAGTACTTC | CASSSRQHYEQYF
TRBJ2-7 | NA | TRBD2 | TRBV28 | TGTGCCAGCAGTTACCGGGAGGAGATCTACGAGCAGTACTTC | CASSYREEIYEQYF